This T cell receptor (beta chain) was sequenced for a study of shared clonotypes between healthy human individuals. Between the trimmed V and J ends, which lost 6 bases and 5 bases, there was a span of 11 bases. The CDR3 runs to 13 residues. Germline V gives CDR1 SGHAT, CDR2 FQNNGV. Libraries were prepared by immunoSEQ multiplex PCR; TCRdb keeps only in-frame clonotypes and omits some of them. This table has fewer than 2.5 million clones, 93% appearing once. The sequenced sample was naive CD4+ T cells from PBMCs. Subset specified: CD45RA+ positively selected. This TCR was sampled from a man in his late teens or twenties in good health. Some clones in this sample may be carry-over from other donors' samples. This rearrangement joins TRBV11-2 to TRBJ1-3, with unresolved D. The CDR3 is CASRPNSRNTIYF. The CDR3 DNA reads as TGTGCCAGCAGGCCAAATTCAAGAAACACCATATATTTT.